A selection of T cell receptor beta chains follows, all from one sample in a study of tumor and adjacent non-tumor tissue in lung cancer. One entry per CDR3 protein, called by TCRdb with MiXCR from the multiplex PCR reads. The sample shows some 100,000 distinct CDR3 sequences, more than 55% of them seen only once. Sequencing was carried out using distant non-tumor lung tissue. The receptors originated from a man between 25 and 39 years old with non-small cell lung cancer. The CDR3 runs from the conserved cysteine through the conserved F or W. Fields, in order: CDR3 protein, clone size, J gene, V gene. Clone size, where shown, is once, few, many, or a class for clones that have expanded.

CAENQPQHF | few | TRBJ1-5 | TRBV5-1
CASSQTHELLF | once | TRBJ2-1 | TRBV12-3/TRBV12-4
CSASTGSKNIQYF | - | TRBJ2-4 | TRBV20-1
CASNAGTGAYYSNRPQHF | once | TRBJ1-5 | TRBV6-6
CASTVGTPNTEAFF | - | TRBJ1-1 | TRBV6-2/TRBV6-3
CASSLVRPDLTEQFF | - | TRBJ2-1 | TRBV11-2
CASSGTDSTNTEAFF | many | TRBJ1-1 | TRBV6-7
CASSMIGTGSIYEQYF | - | TRBJ2-7 | TRBV11-3
CSAREGGDGEQFF | once | TRBJ2-1 | TRBV20-1
CSVVASLNTEAFF | many | TRBJ1-1 | TRBV29-1
CASSFSGTNGSYEQYF | - | TRBJ2-7 | TRBV11-2
CGARGKGDTGAFF | once | TRBJ1-1 | TRBV20-1
CASQTGGSRKLFF | many | TRBJ1-4 | TRBV12-3/TRBV12-4
CASSFIGGDTDTQYF | - | TRBJ2-3 | TRBV11-2
CAWSRLAVHTDTQYF | few | TRBJ2-3 | TRBV30
CASSPRTNGGSYNSPLHF | - | TRBJ1-6 | TRBV18
CASSRDSGTDSNQPQHF | few | TRBJ1-5 | TRBV4-2
CASSHWGGGNQPQHF | many | TRBJ1-5 | TRBV23-1
CASSLLAGGPGDTQHF | once | - | TRBV11-3
CSARDLLRQDYNEQFF | - | TRBJ2-1 | TRBV20-1
CASSLDYGRAPHF | - | TRBJ1-5 | TRBV11-2
CASGYSGQNEQYF | few | TRBJ2-7 | TRBV6-2/TRBV6-3
CATNDSAFGHNEQSF | once | TRBJ2-1 | TRBV24-1
CASSLRTSGANVLTF | - | TRBJ2-6 | TRBV18
CARSLEGTYEQYF | few | TRBJ2-7 | TRBV11-1
CASSLVGETQYF | few | TRBJ2-5 | TRBV5-1
CASSQKRGGSYEQYF | - | TRBJ2-7 | TRBV4-2
CASSLSAGYKQYF | - | TRBJ2-7 | TRBV7-8
CASSLGGGYQETQYF | - | TRBJ2-5 | TRBV5-8
CSALNMAGTASYEQYF | - | TRBJ2-7 | TRBV20-1
CASSLVPPWAQDTQYF | - | TRBJ2-3 | TRBV11-2
CACGLIPGSSYEQYF | - | TRBJ2-7 | TRBV6-5
CASSYMSHADAFF | - | TRBJ1-1 | TRBV6-5
CASSRGPGPSYEQYF | few | TRBJ2-7 | TRBV11-3
CASRSPDINYGYTF | many | TRBJ1-2 | TRBV5-4
CAISPRQGTNTGELFF | - | TRBJ2-2 | TRBV11-2
CASSFKGPYNEQFF | - | TRBJ2-1 | TRBV11-3
CAWSVVAGLGFF | many | TRBJ2-1 | TRBV30
CAWSRARGNEQFF | - | TRBJ2-1 | TRBV30
CASSRNVNPGAYEQYF | few | TRBJ2-7 | TRBV7-9
CASCVWDSRSGELFF | - | TRBJ2-2 | TRBV6-5
CAIREGYKNIQYF | - | TRBJ2-4 | TRBV6-1
CASSFGLAGTEQYF | - | TRBJ2-7 | TRBV5-1
CTSSYLNEKLFF | - | TRBJ1-4 | TRBV28
CSVRRGSKNIQYF | - | TRBJ2-4 | TRBV20-1
CASSTQGMGNQPKHF | - | TRBJ1-5 | TRBV6-1
CASSYRGVDEKLFF | many | TRBJ1-4 | TRBV6-5
CASSLGLVVSRELFF | many | TRBJ2-2 | TRBV11-3
CASSQSGQGYTEAFF | many | TRBJ1-1 | TRBV4-3
CASSLEQPGQETQYF | - | TRBJ2-5 | TRBV5-1
CPSSQAVDAYGYTF | - | TRBJ1-2 | TRBV4-2
CASSLGEGRDTQYF | - | TRBJ2-3 | TRBV6-5